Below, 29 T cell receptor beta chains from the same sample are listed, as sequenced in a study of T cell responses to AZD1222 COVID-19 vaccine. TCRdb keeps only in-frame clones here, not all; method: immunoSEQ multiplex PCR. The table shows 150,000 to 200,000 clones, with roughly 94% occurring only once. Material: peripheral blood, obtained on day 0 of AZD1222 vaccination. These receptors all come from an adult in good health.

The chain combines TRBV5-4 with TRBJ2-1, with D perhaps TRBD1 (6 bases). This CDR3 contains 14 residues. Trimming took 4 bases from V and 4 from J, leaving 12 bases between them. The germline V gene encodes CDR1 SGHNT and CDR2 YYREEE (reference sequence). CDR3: CASSLQGWYNEQFF. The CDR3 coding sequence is TGTGCCAGCAGCCTACAGGGCTGGTACAATGAGCAGTTCTTC.

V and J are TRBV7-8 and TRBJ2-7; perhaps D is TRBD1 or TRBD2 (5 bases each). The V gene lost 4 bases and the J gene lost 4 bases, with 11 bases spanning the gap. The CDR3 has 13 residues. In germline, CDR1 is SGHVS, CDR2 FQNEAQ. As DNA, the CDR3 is TGTGCCAGCAGCTCGGCCGGGACGTACGAGCAGTACTTC. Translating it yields CASSSAGTYEQYF.

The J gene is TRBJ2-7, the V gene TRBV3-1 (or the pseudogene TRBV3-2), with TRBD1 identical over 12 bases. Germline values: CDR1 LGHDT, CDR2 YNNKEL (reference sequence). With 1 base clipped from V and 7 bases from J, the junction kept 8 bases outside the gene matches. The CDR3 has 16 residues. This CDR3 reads CASSQVAGQGAWEQYF. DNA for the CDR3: TGTGCCAGCAGCCAAGTGGCGGGACAGGGGGCCTGGGAGCAGTACTTC.

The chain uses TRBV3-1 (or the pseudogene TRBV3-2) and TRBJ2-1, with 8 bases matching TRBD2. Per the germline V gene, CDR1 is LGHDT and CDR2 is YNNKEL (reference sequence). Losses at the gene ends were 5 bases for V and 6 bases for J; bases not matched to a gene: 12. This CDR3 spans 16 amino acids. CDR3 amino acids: CASSKAGGLASNEQFF. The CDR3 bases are TGTGCCAGCAGCAAAGCCGGAGGACTAGCCTCCAATGAGCAGTTCTTC.

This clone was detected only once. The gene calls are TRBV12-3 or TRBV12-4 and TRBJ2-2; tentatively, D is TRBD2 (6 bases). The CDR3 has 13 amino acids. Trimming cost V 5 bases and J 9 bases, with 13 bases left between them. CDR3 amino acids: CASSRTTHRELFF. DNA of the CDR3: TGTGCCAGCAGTCGGACTACACACCGGGAGCTGTTTTTT.

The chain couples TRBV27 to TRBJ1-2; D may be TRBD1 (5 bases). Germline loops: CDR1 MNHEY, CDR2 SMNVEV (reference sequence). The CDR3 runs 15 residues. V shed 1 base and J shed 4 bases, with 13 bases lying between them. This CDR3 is CASSLLGGTRYGYTF. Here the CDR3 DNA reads TGTGCCAGCAGTTTATTGGGGGGGACCCGCTATGGCTACACCTTC.

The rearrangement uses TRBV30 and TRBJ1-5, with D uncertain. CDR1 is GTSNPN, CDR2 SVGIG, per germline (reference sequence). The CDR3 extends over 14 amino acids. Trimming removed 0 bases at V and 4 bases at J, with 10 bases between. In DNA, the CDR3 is TGTGCCTGGAGTGTGGCACTTAGGAATCAGCCCCAGCATTTT. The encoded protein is CAWSVALRNQPQHF.

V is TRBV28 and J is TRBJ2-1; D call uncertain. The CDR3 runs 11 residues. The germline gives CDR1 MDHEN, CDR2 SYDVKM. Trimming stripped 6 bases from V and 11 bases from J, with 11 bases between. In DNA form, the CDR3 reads TGTGCCAGCAGGACTCCGACTCAGCAGTTCTTC. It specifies CASRTPTQQFF.

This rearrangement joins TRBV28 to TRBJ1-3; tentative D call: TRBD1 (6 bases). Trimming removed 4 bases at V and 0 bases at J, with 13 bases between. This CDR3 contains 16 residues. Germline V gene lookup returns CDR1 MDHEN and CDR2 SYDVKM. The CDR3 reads CASSSRGQLSGNTIYF. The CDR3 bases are TGTGCCAGCAGTTCCCGAGGACAGCTCTCTGGAAACACCATATATTTT.

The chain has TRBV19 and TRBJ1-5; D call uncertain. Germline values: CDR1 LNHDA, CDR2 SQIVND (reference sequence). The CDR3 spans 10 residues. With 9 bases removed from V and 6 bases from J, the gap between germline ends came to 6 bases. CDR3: CASGLQPQHF. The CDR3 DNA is TGTGCCAGCGGGCTTCAGCCCCAGCATTTT.

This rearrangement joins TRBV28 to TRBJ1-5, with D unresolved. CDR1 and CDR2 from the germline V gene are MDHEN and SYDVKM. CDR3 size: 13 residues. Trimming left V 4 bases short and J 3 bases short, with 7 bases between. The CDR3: CASSSNPNQPQHF. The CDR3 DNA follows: TGTGCCAGCAGTTCGAATCCCAATCAGCCCCAGCATTTT.

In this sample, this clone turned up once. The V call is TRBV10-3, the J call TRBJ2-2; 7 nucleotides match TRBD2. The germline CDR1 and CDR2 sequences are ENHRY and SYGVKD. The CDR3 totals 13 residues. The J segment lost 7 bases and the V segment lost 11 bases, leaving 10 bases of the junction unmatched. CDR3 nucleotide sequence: TGTGCCGTCGGGTGGGAGCGGGGCGGGGAGCTGTTTTTT. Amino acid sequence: CAVGWERGGELFF.

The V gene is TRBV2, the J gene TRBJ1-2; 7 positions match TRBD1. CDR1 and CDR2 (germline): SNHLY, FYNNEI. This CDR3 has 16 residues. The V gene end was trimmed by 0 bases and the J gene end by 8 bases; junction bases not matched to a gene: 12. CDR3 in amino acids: CASSEALRDRSGGYTF. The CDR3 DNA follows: TGTGCCAGCAGTGAAGCGCTTCGGGACAGATCGGGGGGCTACACCTTC.

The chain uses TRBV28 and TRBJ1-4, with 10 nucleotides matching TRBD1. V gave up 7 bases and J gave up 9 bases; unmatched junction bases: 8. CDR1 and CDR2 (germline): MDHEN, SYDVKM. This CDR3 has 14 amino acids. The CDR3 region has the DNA TGTGCCAGCACCTTGACAGGGGGCCAACAAAAACTGTTTTTT. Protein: CASTLTGGQQKLFF.

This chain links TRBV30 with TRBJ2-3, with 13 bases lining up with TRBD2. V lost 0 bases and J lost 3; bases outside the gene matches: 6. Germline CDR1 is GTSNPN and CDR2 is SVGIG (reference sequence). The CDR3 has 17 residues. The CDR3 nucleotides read TGTGCCTGGAGTGTACCGCGGACTAGCGGGAGAACAGATACGCAGTATTTT. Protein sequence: CAWSVPRTSGRTDTQYF.

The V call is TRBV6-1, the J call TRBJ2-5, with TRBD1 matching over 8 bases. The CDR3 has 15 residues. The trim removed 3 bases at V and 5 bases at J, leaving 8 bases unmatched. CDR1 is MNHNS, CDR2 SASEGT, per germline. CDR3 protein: CASSDGAGGSETQYF. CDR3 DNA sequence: TGTGCCAGCAGTGATGGGGCAGGGGGCAGCGAGACCCAGTACTTC.

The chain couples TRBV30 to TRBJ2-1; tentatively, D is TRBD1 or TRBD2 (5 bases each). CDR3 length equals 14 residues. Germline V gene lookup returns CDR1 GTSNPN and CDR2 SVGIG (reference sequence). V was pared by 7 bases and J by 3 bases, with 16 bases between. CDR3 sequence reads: CASRTGALYNEQFF. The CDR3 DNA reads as TGTGCCTCCCGGACCGGGGCCCTCTACAATGAGCAGTTCTTC.

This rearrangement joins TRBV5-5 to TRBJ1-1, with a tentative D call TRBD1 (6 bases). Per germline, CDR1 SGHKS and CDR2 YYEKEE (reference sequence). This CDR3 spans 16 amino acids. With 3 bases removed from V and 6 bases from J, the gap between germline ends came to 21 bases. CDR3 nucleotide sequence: TGTGCCAGCAGCTCCTCCCCCACCGACAGGTTCGCTGAAGCTTTCTTT. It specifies CASSSSPTDRFAEAFF.

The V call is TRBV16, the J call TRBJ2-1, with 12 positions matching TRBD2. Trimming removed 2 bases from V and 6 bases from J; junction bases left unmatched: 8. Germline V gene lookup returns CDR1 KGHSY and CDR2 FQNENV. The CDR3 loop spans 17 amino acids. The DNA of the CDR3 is TGTGCCAGCAGCCAACCCTTTCTAGCGGGAGGGGGCAATGAGCAGTTCTTC. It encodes CASSQPFLAGGGNEQFF.

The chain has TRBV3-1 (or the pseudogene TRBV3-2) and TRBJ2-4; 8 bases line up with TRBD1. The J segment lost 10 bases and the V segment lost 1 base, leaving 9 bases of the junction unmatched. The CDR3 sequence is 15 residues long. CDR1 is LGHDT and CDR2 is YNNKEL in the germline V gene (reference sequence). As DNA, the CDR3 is TGTGCCAGCAGCCAAGGTAACAGGGGGTCGGATATTCAGTACTTC. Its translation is CASSQGNRGSDIQYF.

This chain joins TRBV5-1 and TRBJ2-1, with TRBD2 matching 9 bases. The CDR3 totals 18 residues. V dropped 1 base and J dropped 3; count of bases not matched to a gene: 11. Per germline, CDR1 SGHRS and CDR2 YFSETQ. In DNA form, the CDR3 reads TGCGCCAGCAGCTTGAACCCGACTAGCGGAGGGGACTACAATGAGCAGTTCTTC. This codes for CASSLNPTSGGDYNEQFF.

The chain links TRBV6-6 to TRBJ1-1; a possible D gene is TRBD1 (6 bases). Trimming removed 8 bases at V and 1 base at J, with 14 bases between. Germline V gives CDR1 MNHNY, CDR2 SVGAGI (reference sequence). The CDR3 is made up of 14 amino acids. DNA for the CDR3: TGTGCCAGCTTCTCCCCAGGGGCGAACACTGAAGCTTTCTTT. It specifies CASFSPGANTEAFF.

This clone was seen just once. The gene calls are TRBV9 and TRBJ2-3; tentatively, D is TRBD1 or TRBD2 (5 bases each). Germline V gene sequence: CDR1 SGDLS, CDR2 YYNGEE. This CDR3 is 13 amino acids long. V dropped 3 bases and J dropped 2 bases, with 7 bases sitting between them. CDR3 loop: CASSEGTTDTQYF. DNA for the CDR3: TGTGCCAGCAGCGAAGGGACCACAGATACGCAGTATTTT. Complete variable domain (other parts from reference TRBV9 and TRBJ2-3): DSGVTQTPKHLITATGQRVTLRCSPRSGDLSVYWYQQSLDQGLQFLIQYYNGEERAKGNILERFSAQQFPDLHSELNLSSLELGDSALYFCASSEGTTDTQYFGPGTRLTVL.

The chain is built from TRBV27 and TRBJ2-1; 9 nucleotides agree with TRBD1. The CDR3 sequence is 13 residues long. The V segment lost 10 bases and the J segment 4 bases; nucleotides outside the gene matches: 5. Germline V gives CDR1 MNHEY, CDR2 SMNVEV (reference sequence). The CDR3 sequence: CAIGTGLYNEQFF. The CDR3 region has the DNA TGTGCCATCGGGACAGGGCTTTACAATGAGCAGTTCTTC.

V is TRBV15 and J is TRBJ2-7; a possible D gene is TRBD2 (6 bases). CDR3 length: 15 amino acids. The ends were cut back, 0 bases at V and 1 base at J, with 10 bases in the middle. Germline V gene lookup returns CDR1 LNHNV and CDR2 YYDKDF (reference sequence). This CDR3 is CATSRERGRSYEQYF. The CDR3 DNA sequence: TGTGCCACCAGCAGAGAGCGGGGCAGATCCTACGAGCAGTACTTC.

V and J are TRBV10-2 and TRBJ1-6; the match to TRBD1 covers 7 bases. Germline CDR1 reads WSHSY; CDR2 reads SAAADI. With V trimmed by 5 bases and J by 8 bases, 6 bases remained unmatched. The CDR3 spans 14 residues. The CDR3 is CASSLDRDHSPLHF. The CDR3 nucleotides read TGCGCCAGCAGTCTTGACAGGGATCATTCACCCCTCCACTTT.

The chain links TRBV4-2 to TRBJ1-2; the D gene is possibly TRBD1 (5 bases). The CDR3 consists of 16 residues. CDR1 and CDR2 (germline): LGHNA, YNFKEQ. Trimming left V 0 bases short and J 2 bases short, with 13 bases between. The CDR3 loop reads CASSQEYGGGNYGYTF. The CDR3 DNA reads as TGTGCCAGCAGCCAAGAATATGGCGGGGGGAACTATGGCTACACCTTC.

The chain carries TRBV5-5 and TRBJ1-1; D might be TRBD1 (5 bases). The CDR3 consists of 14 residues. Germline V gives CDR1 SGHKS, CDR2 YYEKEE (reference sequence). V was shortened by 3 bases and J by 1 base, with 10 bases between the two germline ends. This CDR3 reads CASSSRAGNTEAFF. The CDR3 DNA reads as TGTGCCAGCAGCTCCAGGGCTGGGAACACTGAAGCTTTCTTT.

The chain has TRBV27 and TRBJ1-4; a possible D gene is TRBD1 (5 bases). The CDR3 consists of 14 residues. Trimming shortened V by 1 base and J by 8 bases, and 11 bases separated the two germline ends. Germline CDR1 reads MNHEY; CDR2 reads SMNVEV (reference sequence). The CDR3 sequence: CASSLYGGEEKLFF. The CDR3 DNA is TGTGCCAGCAGTTTATATGGGGGAGAGGAAAAACTGTTTTTT.